The clone carrying this T cell receptor (beta chain) was seen many times. These data are taken from a study of T-cell reconstitution after alpha-beta-depleted transplantation in children. There are 13 residues in the CDR3. Trimming removed 6 bases from V and 1 base from J, with 9 bases in between. The germline CDR1 and CDR2 sequences are ENHRY and SYGVKD. A TCRbeta library incorporating unique molecular identifiers was prepared. One entry per CDR3 protein results from TCRdb running MiXCR on the PCR reads. This table has some 640,000 distinct CDR3 sequences, around 16% appearing once. V and J are TRBV10-3 and TRBJ2-5; D gene unclear. The receptor was isolated from a human donor who donated a stem cell graft to a child with acute myeloid leukemia. The sample here was PBMCs from the stem cell graft donor, taken from the stem cell graft. CDR3 DNA: TGTGCCATCAGCCGCGAAGGCCAAGAGACCCAGTACTTC. Protein product: CAISREGQETQYF.